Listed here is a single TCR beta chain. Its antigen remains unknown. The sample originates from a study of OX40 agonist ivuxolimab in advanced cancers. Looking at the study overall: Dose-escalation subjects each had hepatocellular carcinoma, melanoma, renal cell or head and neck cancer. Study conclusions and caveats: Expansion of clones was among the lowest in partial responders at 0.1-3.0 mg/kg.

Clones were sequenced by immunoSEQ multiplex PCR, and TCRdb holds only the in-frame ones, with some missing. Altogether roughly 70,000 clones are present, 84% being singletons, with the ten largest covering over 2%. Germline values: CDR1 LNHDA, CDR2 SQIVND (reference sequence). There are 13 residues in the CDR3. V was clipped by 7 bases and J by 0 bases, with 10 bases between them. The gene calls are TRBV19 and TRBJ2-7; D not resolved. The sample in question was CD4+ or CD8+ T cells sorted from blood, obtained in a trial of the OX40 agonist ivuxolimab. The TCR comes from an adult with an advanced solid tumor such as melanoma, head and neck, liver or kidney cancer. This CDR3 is CASKNTNSYEQYF. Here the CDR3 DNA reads TGTGCCAGTAAAAACACCAACTCCTACGAGCAGTACTTC. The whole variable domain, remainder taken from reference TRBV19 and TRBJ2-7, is DGGITQSPKYLFRKEGQNVTLSCEQNLNHDAMYWYRQDPGQGLRLIYYSQIVNDFQKGDIAEGYSVSREKKESFPLTVTSAQKNPTAFYLCASKNTNSYEQYFGPGTRLTVT.